This T cell receptor beta chain comes out of a study of cytomegalovirus exposure and HLA in healthy donors. Study details: Prior work identified roughly 120 million unique TCR beta sequences in some 180 million T cells.

Details on this clone: Antigen specificity is unknown.

Study-wide findings and caveats: Generally TCR sequences proved uncommon, though certain public TCRs appeared in numerous donors. CMV serostatus was the sole immune exposure information available. Diagnosis of cytomegalovirus status made by the classifier reportedly showed high specificity and sensitivity.

PCR employed 60 Vbeta and 13 Jbeta primers. Sequencing was performed with immunoSEQ multiplex PCR; in TCRdb, only in-frame clones are kept and a portion is missing. Of 150,000 to 200,000 clones in the sample, 84% were seen once. V lost 5 bases and J lost 2; bases outside the gene matches: 5. The CDR3 is made up of 14 amino acids. Per the germline V gene, CDR1 is SEHNR and CDR2 is FQNEAQ (reference sequence). The sample comprised PBMCs. This sequence joins TRBV7-9 and TRBJ2-7; 8 bases match TRBD1. The receptor's source is a girl aged 5 to 17 in good health and CMV-seropositive. The CDR3 here is CASSRGQGPYEQYF. The CDR3 region has the DNA TGTGCCAGCAGCCGCGGACAGGGTCCCTACGAGCAGTACTTC.